The TCR beta chain under discussion was sequenced for a study of blood T cell repertoires in COVID-19. The CDR3 runs to 17 residues. Unmatched junction bases numbered 7, after V lost 3 bases and J lost 1 base. Germline-derived CDR1 and CDR2 are SGHRS and YFSETQ. All enrollees were roughly 18 to 90 years old and from under 25 US areas. Which cohort a participant joined came from the clinical history participants gave. Donors in Cohort 3 who had recovered were those with two negative PCRs, healthcare professional clearance, or resolution of their symptoms. Using immunoSEQ multiplex PCR, the repertoire was profiled, and TCRdb retains in-frame clones only, with some absent. The sample lists hundreds of thousands of clones; 80% to 90% were seen once.

This receptor was obtained from a man between 18 and 35 years old who had recovered from COVID-19. Sequencing was done on a sample of PBMCs or T cells enriched from blood (not recorded which). The chain links TRBV5-1 to TRBJ2-1; 10 positions match TRBD2. In nucleotides, the CDR3 is TGCGCCAGCAGCTGGGCTAGCGGGAGAGGTTCCTACAATGAGCAGTTCTTC. It is translated as CASSWASGRGSYNEQFF.